A single sample gave rise to the 17 T cell receptor beta chains below, sequenced in a study of cytomegalovirus exposure and HLA in healthy donors. PCR employed 60 Vbeta and 13 Jbeta primers. Assay: immunoSEQ multiplex PCR; the TCRdb copy retains only in-frame clones and omits some. The sample has roughly 84,000 clones; roughly 79% are singletons. Sequencing was carried out using PBMCs. The receptors were sampled from a male donor in good health and CMV-seropositive.

The chain recombines TRBV13 with TRBJ1-2; D uncertain. The ends were cut back, 2 bases at V and 8 bases at J, with 24 bases in the middle. The CDR3 is 17 residues long. Looked up from germline, CDR1 is PRHDT and CDR2 is FYEKMQ (reference sequence). This chain's CDR3 is CASSLNPFPGRRWGYTF. The CDR3 DNA is TGTGCCAGCAGCTTAAACCCTTTCCCGGGAAGGCGTTGGGGCTACACCTTC. The full variable domain, its missing parts supplied by reference TRBV13 and TRBJ1-2, is AAGVIQSPRHLIKEKRETATLKCYPIPRHDTVYWYQQGPGQDPQFLISFYEKMQSDKGSIPDRFSAQQFSDYHSELNMSSLELGDSALYFCASSLNPFPGRRWGYTFGSGTRLTVV.

The chain has TRBV15 and TRBJ2-1; 11 bases are a match to TRBD2. CDR1 is LNHNV, CDR2 YYDKDF, per germline (reference sequence). CDR3 size: 19 residues. V shed 1 base, J shed 3 bases, and the junction held 11 bases outside the gene matches. The CDR3 protein is CATSRGSGLAEIFYNEQFF. DNA of the CDR3: TGTGCCACCAGCAGAGGGTCGGGACTAGCGGAAATTTTCTACAATGAGCAGTTCTTC.

The chain couples TRBV29-1 to TRBJ2-7; D may be TRBD2 (6 bases). Germline lookup yields CDR1 SQVTM and CDR2 ANQGSEA. The germline V and J ends were trimmed by 5 bases and 5 bases, with 13 bases remaining between them. This CDR3 has 12 amino acids. The CDR3 bases are TGCAGCGTTACGGTCCGCGGGAACGAGCAGTACTTC. Translating gives CSVTVRGNEQYF.

The J gene is TRBJ1-5, the V gene TRBV5-1, with D hard to call. The length of the CDR3 is 13 residues. Trimming took off 0 bases at V and 7 bases at J, with 8 bases between the two ends. Germline V lookup: CDR1 SGHRS, CDR2 YFSETQ. The CDR3 region is CASSLGARQPQHF. CDR3 nucleotides: TGCGCCAGCAGCTTGGGTGCCAGACAGCCCCAGCATTTT.

This clone came up a few times. The rearrangement links TRBV15 to TRBJ2-1; perhaps TRBD2 as D (5 bases). CDR3 size: 15 residues. Between the trimmed V and J ends, which lost 0 bases and 8 bases, there was a span of 14 bases. Germline CDR1 is LNHNV and CDR2 is YYDKDF (reference sequence). The CDR3 sequence is CATSRDHGSADEQFF. The DNA of the CDR3 is TGTGCCACCAGCAGAGATCACGGTAGCGCGGATGAGCAGTTCTTC.

This rearrangement joins TRBV27 to TRBJ1-2; 9 bases map to TRBD1. CDR1 and CDR2 from the germline V gene are MNHEY and SMNVEV (reference sequence). CDR3 length: 15 residues. J was trimmed by 7 bases and V by 4 bases; bases with no gene match: 10. In DNA form, the CDR3 reads TGTGCCAGCAGTTCCCCGGGACAGGGAGGCCTTGGCTACACCTTC. This encodes CASSSPGQGGLGYTF.

V and J are TRBV4-2 and TRBJ2-2; 11 positions match TRBD2. V gave up 3 bases and J gave up 5 bases; unmatched junction bases: 14. The length of the CDR3 is 19 residues. Germline V CDR1 and CDR2: LGHNA, YNFKEQ. In DNA, the CDR3 is TGTGCCAGCAGCCAGCCTTTCCGTAGCGGGAGGGCCAAGACCGGGGAGCTGTTTTTT. It translates to CASSQPFRSGRAKTGELFF.

The V gene is TRBV7-3, the J gene TRBJ2-3, with 11 positions matching TRBD2. The CDR3 has 14 residues. Germline V lookup: CDR1 SGHTA, CDR2 FQGTGA. The V gene end was trimmed by 7 bases and the J gene end by 4 bases; junction bases not matched to a gene: 4. The CDR3 loop is CASTSSGGADTQYF. CDR3 in DNA: TGTGCCAGCACGAGTAGCGGGGGGGCAGATACGCAGTATTTT.

The rearrangement joins TRBV7-2 to TRBJ2-1, with 11 bases identical to TRBD2. The junction had 6 bases not matched to a gene; V was cut back by 3 bases and J by 8 bases. Germline V lookup: CDR1 SGHTA, CDR2 FQGNSA. The CDR3 extends over 15 amino acids. CDR3 nucleotide sequence: TGTGCCAGCAGCTTCGAACTAGCGGGGGACCATGAGCAGTTCTTC. This translates into CASSFELAGDHEQFF.

This chain uses TRBV19 with TRBJ2-2; 9 bases align to TRBD1. The V gene's germline CDR1 is LNHDA and CDR2 SQIVND (reference sequence). This CDR3 is 14 amino acids long. Trimming at V came to 5 bases and at J to 8 bases, leaving 6 bases not matched to a gene. CDR3 loop: CASSLTGGGGELFF. Here the CDR3 DNA reads TGTGCCAGTAGTCTCACAGGGGGCGGGGGGGAGCTGTTTTTT.

The sample holds one count of this clone. The J gene is TRBJ2-6, the V gene TRBV6-1, with D perhaps TRBD1 (5 bases). V was cut by 3 bases and J by 1 base, with 10 bases left in between. The CDR3 is 16 amino acids. Per the germline V gene, CDR1 is MNHNS and CDR2 is SASEGT. The CDR3 nucleotides are TGTGCCAGCAGTGATTTGCAGGGATCTGGGGCCAACGTCCTGACTTTC. This encodes CASSDLQGSGANVLTF.

CDR3 region: CASWSFAESTDTQYF. The CDR3 region has the DNA TGTGCCAGCTGGTCGTTCGCAGAAAGCACAGATACGCAGTATTTT. The chain is built from TRBV6-1 and TRBJ2-3; D not certain. V lost 8 bases, J lost 0 bases, and 15 bases lay in between. Germline assignment: CDR1 MNHNS and CDR2 SASEGT. The CDR3 totals 15 residues.

The chain employs TRBV29-1 and TRBJ2-7, with D unclear. This CDR3 comprises 13 residues. The V end was cut by 0 bases, the J end by 1 base, with 7 bases between. Germline loops: CDR1 SQVTM, CDR2 ANQGSEA. Here the CDR3 DNA reads TGCAGCGTTGAAGACGCGGTGTCCTACGAGCAGTACTTC. Its translation: CSVEDAVSYEQYF.

The rearrangement uses TRBV11-3 and TRBJ2-3; possibly TRBD2 for D (5 bases). CDR1 and CDR2 from the germline V gene are SGHNT and YENEEA. V lost 5 bases and J 2 bases, leaving 8 bases between the germline ends. The CDR3 totals 13 residues. CDR3 sequence (DNA): TGTGCCAGCAGCCCGCGGGCCACAGATACGCAGTATTTT. Residues: CASSPRATDTQYF.

This chain links TRBV5-1 with TRBJ1-3; D uncertain. Trimming took off 0 bases at V and 0 bases at J, with 10 bases between the two ends. Germline V lookup: CDR1 SGHRS, CDR2 YFSETQ. The CDR3 contains 16 residues. This CDR3 reads CASSLAMSGSGNTIYF. Written as DNA, the CDR3 is TGCGCCAGCAGCTTGGCCATGAGTGGCTCTGGAAACACCATATATTTT.

The chain is built from TRBV5-1 and TRBJ2-7, with 7 bases identical to TRBD2. The CDR3 spans 14 residues. The V gene end was trimmed by 1 base and the J gene end by 6 bases; junction bases not matched to a gene: 7. Per germline, CDR1 SGHRS and CDR2 YFSETQ. The CDR3 is CASSLTRTSAEQYF. CDR3 nucleotides: TGCGCCAGCAGCTTGACCCGAACTAGCGCCGAGCAGTACTTC.

The chain employs TRBV14 and TRBJ2-3; possible D gene TRBD2, 6 bases. Germline loops: CDR1 SGHDN, CDR2 FVKESK. V was pared by 0 bases and J by 2 bases, with 24 bases between. The CDR3 has 20 residues. The CDR3 region is CASSQEGWEERGVFTDTQYF. The CDR3 nucleotides are TGTGCCAGCAGCCAAGAAGGCTGGGAGGAAAGGGGCGTTTTCACAGATACGCAGTATTTT.